The 13 T cell receptor beta chains reported below all come from one sample, sequenced in a study of blood T cell repertoires in COVID-19. Sequencing used immunoSEQ multiplex PCR; TCRdb keeps in-frame clones, though not all of them. Counted here are around 150,000 clones, roughly 80% occurring once; the ten biggest clones make up over 5%. Sequencing was done on a sample of peripheral blood. These receptors all stem from a human donor in a cohort sampled during active COVID-19.

The chain couples TRBV6-4 to TRBJ2-1; TRBD1 might be the D (5 bases). This CDR3 is 12 amino acids long. Between the trimmed V and J ends, which lost 3 bases and 14 bases, there was a span of 14 bases. Germline V lookup: CDR1 MRHNA, CDR2 SNTAGT. The CDR3 sequence: CASSDGQGKKFF. CDR3 DNA: TGTGCCAGCAGTGATGGTCAGGGTAAGAAGTTCTTC.

This chain connects TRBV19 to TRBJ2-3; no definite D call. Germline V CDR1 and CDR2: LNHDA, SQIVND (reference sequence). Trimming left V 5 bases short and J 6 bases short, with 12 bases between. The CDR3 is made up of 13 amino acids. The DNA for the CDR3 is TGTGCCAGTAGTGCCAAGCCGGAGGATACGCAGTATTTT. This translates into CASSAKPEDTQYF.

The table lists this clone with a few counts. The rearrangement joins TRBV6-2 or TRBV6-3 to TRBJ1-5, with D maybe TRBD1 (5 bases). This CDR3 has 15 residues. Germline lookup yields CDR1 MNHEY and CDR2 SVGEGT. The germline V and J ends were trimmed by 2 bases and 2 bases, with 10 bases remaining between them. CDR3 loop: CASSYGQGRNQPQHF. The CDR3 region has the DNA TGTGCCAGCAGTTACGGCCAGGGTCGCAATCAGCCCCAGCATTTT.

The genes are TRBV4-3 and TRBJ2-1, with D maybe TRBD2 (5 bases). The CDR3 is made up of 15 amino acids. Germline V lookup: CDR1 LGHNA, CDR2 YSLEER. V lost 0 bases, J lost 7 bases, and 13 bases lay in between. The CDR3 loop is CASSQDYPGWNEQFF. CDR3 sequence (DNA): TGCGCCAGCAGCCAAGATTATCCGGGGTGGAATGAGCAGTTCTTC.

This clone appeared once. V and J are TRBV9 and TRBJ1-6; TRBD1 matches at 8 bases. The V and J ends lost 2 bases and 10 bases, in that order; junction bases with no gene match: 5. CDR1 is SGDLS and CDR2 is YYNGEE in the germline V gene. CDR3 length: 14 residues. CDR3 protein: CASSVRGQESPLHF. Written as DNA, the CDR3 is TGTGCCAGCAGCGTCAGGGGGCAGGAATCACCCCTCCACTTT.

This clone was detected only once. This rearrangement joins TRBV5-6 to TRBJ1-6, with TRBD1 matching over 8 bases. Germline loops: CDR1 SGHDT, CDR2 YYEEEE. This CDR3 comprises 17 residues. V was clipped by 4 bases and J by 5 bases; unmatched bases: 11. The CDR3 bases are TGTGCCAGCAGCATTGCGACGACAGGGGATAATAATTCACCCCTCCACTTT. This translates into CASSIATTGDNNSPLHF.

This chain uses TRBV19 with TRBJ2-3; D is perhaps TRBD2 (5 bases). The V gene's germline CDR1 is LNHDA and CDR2 SQIVND (reference sequence). Trimming removed 3 bases from V and 4 bases from J, with 11 bases in between. The CDR3 totals 14 residues. CDR3 residues: CASSMVSAADTQYF. CDR3 coding DNA: TGTGCCAGTAGTATGGTTAGCGCTGCAGATACGCAGTATTTT.

The V call is TRBV30, the J call TRBJ1-3; D is undetermined. Germline V gene sequence: CDR1 GTSNPN, CDR2 SVGIG (reference sequence). Trimming removed 4 bases from V and 1 base from J, with 8 bases in between. This CDR3 comprises 13 residues. The CDR3 reads CAWKVYSGNTIYF. CDR3 bases: TGTGCCTGGAAAGTCTATTCTGGAAACACCATATATTTT.

The chain couples TRBV7-9 to TRBJ1-2, with 7 positions matching TRBD1. The CDR3 consists of 15 residues. CDR1 and CDR2 from the germline V gene are SEHNR and FQNEAQ (reference sequence). Trimming at V came to 2 bases and at J to 6 bases, leaving 9 bases not matched to a gene. CDR3 residues: CASSLRSGQTDGYTF. For the CDR3, the DNA is TGTGCCAGCAGCTTAAGGTCGGGACAGACAGATGGCTACACCTTC.

The chain links TRBV12-5 to TRBJ2-3; 10 nucleotides match TRBD2. The CDR3 consists of 18 residues. V lost 5 bases and J lost 0; bases outside the gene matches: 11. Germline values: CDR1 LGHNT, CDR2 FRNRAP. The CDR3 loop is CASGQRSGGLPSTDTQYF. DNA of the CDR3: TGTGCTAGTGGTCAGCGTAGCGGGGGGCTACCTAGCACAGATACGCAGTATTTT.

V usage is TRBV27 and J usage is TRBJ1-1; D might be TRBD1 (5 bases). The CDR3 has 15 residues. The V end was cut by 8 bases, the J end by 1 base, with 17 bases between. CDR1 MNHEY and CDR2 SMNVEV come from the germline V gene (reference sequence). For the CDR3, the DNA is TGTGCCAGCGATCCAATGGAGGGGCCGAACACTGAAGCTTTCTTT. Protein product: CASDPMEGPNTEAFF.

This clone was seen a single time. J is TRBJ1-4 and V is TRBV27; 7 bases agree with TRBD1. Per germline, CDR1 MNHEY and CDR2 SMNVEV (reference sequence). V lost 5 bases to trimming and J lost 4 bases; unmatched junction nucleotides: 13. The CDR3 extends over 17 amino acids. CDR3 loop: CASSGQGEWGINEKLFF. CDR3 DNA: TGTGCCAGCAGTGGGCAGGGGGAATGGGGGATTAATGAAAAACTGTTTTTT.

J is TRBJ1-2 and V is TRBV18; possible D gene TRBD1, 5 bases. Trimming shortened V by 4 bases and J by 1 base, and 10 bases separated the two germline ends. The CDR3 is made up of 14 amino acids. The germline V gene has CDR1 KGHSH and CDR2 LQKENI. The CDR3 coding sequence is TGTGCCAGCTCACTTCAGGGTTTTAACTATGGCTACACCTTC. Its protein is CASSLQGFNYGYTF.